This T cell receptor (beta chain) came from a study of blood T cell repertoires in COVID-19. Study-wide background: From the United States, Italy and Spain came samples of acute and convalescent COVID-19.

Germline CDR1 and CDR2: MNHEY and SVGAGI. With 3 bases removed from V and 4 bases from J, the gap between germline ends came to 13 bases. This CDR3 is 14 amino acids long. Clones were read by immunoSEQ multiplex PCR, and TCRdb kept only the in-frame ones, dropping some. Of approximately 400,000 clones in the sample, around 84% were seen once. The genes are TRBV6-5 and TRBJ2-7; possible D gene TRBD2, 6 bases. The receptor was derived from a human donor with acute or convalescent COVID-19. The donor label of this sample is uncertain. The specimen sequenced was peripheral blood. The DNA for the CDR3 is TGTGCCAGCAGTTATACGCGGGGTCAGTACGAGCAGTACTTC. Protein: CASSYTRGQYEQYF.